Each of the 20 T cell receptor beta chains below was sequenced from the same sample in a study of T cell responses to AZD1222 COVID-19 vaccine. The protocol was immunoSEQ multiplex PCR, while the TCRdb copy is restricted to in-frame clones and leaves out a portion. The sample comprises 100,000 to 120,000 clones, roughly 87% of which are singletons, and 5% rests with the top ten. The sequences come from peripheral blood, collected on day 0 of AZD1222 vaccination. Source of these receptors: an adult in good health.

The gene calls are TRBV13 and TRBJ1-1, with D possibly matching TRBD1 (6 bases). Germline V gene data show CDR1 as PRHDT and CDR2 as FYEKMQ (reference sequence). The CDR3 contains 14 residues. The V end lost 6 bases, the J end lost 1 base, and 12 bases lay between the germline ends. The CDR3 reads CASSRGGENTEAFF. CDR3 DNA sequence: TGTGCCAGCAGTAGAGGGGGGGAGAACACTGAAGCTTTCTTT.

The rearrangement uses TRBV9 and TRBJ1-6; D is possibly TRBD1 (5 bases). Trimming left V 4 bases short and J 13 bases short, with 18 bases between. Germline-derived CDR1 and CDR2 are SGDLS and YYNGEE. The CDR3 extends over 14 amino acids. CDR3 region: CASSPAQGGRPLHF. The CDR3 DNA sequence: TGTGCCAGCAGCCCGGCGCAGGGAGGGCGGCCCCTCCACTTT. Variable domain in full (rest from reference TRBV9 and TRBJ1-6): DSGVTQTPKHLITATGQRVTLRCSPRSGDLSVYWYQQSLDQGLQFLIQYYNGEERAKGNILERFSAQQFPDLHSELNLSSLELGDSALYFCASSPAQGGRPLHFGNGTRLTVT.

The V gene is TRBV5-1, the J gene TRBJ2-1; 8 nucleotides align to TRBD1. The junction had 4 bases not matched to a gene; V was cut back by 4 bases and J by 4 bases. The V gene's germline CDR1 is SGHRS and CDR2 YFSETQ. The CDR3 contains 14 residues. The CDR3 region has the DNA TGCGCCAGCAGCGACAGGGACAGGTACAATGAGCAGTTCTTC. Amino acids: CASSDRDRYNEQFF.

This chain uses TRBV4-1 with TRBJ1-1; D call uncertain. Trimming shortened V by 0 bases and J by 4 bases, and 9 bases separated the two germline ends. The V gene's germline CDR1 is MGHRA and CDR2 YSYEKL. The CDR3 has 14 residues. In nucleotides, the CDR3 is TGCGCCAGCAGCCAAGACGGCCGCGGCACTGAAGCTTTCTTT. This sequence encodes CASSQDGRGTEAFF.

In nucleotides, the CDR3 is TGTGCCATCAGTGAGGCTGTAGGGGGGACCTACACCTTC. This codes for CAISEAVGGTYTF. This chain joins TRBV10-3 and TRBJ1-2, with D possibly being TRBD1 (6 bases). The CDR3 covers 13 residues. CDR1 ENHRY and CDR2 SYGVKD come from the germline V gene. With 2 bases removed from V and 10 bases from J, the gap between germline ends came to 14 bases.

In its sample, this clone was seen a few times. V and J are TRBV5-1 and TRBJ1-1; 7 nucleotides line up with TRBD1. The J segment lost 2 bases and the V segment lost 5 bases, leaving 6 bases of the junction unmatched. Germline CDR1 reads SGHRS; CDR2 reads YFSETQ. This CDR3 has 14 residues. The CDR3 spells CASSSGQANTEAFF. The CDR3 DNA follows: TGCGCCAGCAGTTCCGGACAGGCTAACACTGAAGCTTTCTTT.

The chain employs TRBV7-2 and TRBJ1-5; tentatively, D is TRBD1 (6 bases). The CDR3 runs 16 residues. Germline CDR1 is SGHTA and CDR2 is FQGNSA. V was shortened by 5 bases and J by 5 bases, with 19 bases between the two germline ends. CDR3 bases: TGTGCCAGCAGCCTCGGACAGTCCACCTTACATCAGCCCCAGCATTTT. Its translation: CASSLGQSTLHQPQHF. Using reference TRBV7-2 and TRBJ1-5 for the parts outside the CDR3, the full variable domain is GAGVSQSPSNKVTEKGKDVELRCDPISGHTALYWYRQSLGQGLEFLIYFQGNSAPDKSGLPSDRFSAERTGGSVSTLTIQRTQQEDSAVYLCASSLGQSTLHQPQHFGDGTRLSIL.

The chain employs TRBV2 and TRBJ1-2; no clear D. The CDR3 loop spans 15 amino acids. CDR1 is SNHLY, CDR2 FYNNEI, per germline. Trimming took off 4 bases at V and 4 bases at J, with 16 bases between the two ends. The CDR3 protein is CASSGGFAAAYGYTF. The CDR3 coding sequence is TGTGCCAGCAGTGGGGGATTTGCGGCAGCCTATGGCTACACCTTC.

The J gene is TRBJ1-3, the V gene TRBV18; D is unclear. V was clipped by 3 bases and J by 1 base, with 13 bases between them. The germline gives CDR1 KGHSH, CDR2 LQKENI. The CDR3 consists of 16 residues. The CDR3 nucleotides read TGTGCCAGCTCACCTAAACCATTCGGGTCTGGAAACACCATATATTTT. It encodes CASSPKPFGSGNTIYF. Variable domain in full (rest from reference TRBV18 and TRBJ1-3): NAGVMQNPRHLVRRRGQEARLRCSPMKGHSHVYWYRQLPEEGLKFMVYLQKENIIDESGMPKERFSAEFPKEGPSILRIQQVVRGDSAAYFCASSPKPFGSGNTIYFGEGSWLTVV.

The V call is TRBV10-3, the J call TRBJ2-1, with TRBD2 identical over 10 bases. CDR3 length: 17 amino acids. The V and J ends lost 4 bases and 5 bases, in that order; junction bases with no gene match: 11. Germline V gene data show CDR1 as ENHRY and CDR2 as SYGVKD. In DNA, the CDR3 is TGTGCCATCAGTGGCGTATCAGGGACTAGCGAAAACAATGAGCAGTTCTTC. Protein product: CAISGVSGTSENNEQFF.

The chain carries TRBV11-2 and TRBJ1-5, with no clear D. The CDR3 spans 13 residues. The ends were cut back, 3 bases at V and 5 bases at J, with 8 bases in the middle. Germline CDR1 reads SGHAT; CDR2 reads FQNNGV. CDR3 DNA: TGTGCCAGCAGCTTTCAGGTCCATCAGCCCCAGCATTTT. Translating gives CASSFQVHQPQHF. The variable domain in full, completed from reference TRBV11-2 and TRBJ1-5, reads EAGVAQSPRYKIIEKRQSVAFWCNPISGHATLYWYQQILGQGPKLLIQFQNNGVVDDSQLPKDRFSAERLKGVDSTLKIQPAKLEDSAVYLCASSFQVHQPQHFGDGTRLSIL.

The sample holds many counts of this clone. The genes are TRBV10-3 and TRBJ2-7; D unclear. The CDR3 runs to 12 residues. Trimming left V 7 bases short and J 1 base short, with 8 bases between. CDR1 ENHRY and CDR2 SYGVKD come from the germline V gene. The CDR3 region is CAINDGSYEQYF. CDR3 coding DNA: TGTGCCATCAACGACGGATCCTACGAGCAGTACTTC.

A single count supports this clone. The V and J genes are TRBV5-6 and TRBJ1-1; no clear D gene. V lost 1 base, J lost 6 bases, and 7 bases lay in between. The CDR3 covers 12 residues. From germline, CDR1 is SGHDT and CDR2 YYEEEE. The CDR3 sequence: CASSLISAEAFF. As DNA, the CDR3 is TGTGCCAGCAGCTTGATTTCGGCTGAAGCTTTCTTT.

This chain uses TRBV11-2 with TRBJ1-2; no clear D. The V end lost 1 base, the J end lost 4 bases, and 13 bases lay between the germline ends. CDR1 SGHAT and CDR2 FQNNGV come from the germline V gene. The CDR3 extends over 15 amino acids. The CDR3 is CASSLGGRDPYGYTF. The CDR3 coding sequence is TGTGCCAGCAGCTTAGGGGGTAGGGATCCCTATGGCTACACCTTC.

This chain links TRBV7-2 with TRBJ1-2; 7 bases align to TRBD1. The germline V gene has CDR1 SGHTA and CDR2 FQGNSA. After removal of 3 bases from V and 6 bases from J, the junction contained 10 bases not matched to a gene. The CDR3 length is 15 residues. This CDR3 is CASSFMAATGDGYTF. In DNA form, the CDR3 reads TGTGCCAGCAGCTTTATGGCGGCCACAGGGGATGGCTACACCTTC.

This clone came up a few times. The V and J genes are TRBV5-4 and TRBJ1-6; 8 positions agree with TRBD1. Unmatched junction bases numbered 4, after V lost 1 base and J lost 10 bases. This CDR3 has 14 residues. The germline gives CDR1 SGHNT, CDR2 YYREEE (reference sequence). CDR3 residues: CASSLSDRDSPLHF. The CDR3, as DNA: TGTGCCAGCAGCTTGTCGGACAGGGACTCACCCCTCCACTTT. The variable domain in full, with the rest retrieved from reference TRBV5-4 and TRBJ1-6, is ETGVTQSPTHLIKTRGQQVTLRCSSQSGHNTVSWYQQALGQGPQFIFQYYREEENGRGNFPPRFSGLQFPNYSSELNVNALELDDSALYLCASSLSDRDSPLHFGNGTRLTVT.

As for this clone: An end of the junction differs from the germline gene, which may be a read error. The CDR3 spells CGGAQGGNTEAFF. CDR3 sequence (DNA): TGTGGTGGGGCACAGGGAGGAAACACTGAAGCTTTCTTT. This chain links TRBV29-1 with TRBJ1-1; tentative D call: TRBD1 (6 bases). Germline V gene data show CDR1 as SQVTM and CDR2 as ANQGSEA. CDR3 length: 13 amino acids.

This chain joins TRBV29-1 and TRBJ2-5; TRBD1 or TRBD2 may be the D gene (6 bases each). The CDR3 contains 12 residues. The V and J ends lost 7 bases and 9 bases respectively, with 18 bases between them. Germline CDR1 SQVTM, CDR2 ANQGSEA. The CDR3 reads CSGEEGGGAQYF. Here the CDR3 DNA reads TGCAGCGGGGAGGAGGGGGGAGGCGCCCAGTACTTC.

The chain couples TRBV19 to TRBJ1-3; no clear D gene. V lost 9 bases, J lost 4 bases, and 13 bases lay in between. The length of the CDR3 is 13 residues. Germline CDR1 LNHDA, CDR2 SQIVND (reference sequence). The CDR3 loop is CASQPGFGNTIYF. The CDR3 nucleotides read TGTGCCAGCCAACCGGGGTTCGGAAACACCATATATTTT.

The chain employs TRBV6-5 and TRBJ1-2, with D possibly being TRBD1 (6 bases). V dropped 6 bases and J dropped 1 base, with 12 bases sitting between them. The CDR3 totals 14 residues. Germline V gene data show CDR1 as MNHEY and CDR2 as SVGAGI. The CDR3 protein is CASSPGQINYGYTF. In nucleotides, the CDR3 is TGTGCCAGCAGCCCCGGACAGATTAACTATGGCTACACCTTC.